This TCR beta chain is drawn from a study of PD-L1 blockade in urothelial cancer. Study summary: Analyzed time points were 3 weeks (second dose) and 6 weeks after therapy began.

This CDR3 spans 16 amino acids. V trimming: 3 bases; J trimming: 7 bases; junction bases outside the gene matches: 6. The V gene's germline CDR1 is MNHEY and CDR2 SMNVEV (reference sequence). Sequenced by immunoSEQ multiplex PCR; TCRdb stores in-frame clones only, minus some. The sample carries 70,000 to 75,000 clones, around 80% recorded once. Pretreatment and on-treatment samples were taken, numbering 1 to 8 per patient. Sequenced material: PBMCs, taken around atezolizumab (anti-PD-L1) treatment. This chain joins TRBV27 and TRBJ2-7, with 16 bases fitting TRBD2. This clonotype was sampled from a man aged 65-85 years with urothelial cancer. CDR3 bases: TGTGCCAGCAGTTTGGGACTAGCGGGAGGGCCGGGGGAGCAGTACTTC. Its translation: CASSLGLAGGPGEQYF.